This T cell receptor beta chain originates from a study of identical twins. The sample holds a few counts of this clonotype. This CDR3 has 13 residues. Trimming cost V 2 bases and J 5 bases; bases outside gene matches: 4. The germline V gene encodes CDR1 SQVTM and CDR2 ANQGSEA. Via MiXCR, TCRdb re-called the 5' RACE reads, giving one row per CDR3 protein. The data show some 760,000 distinct CDR3 sequences, about 18% seen once. These sequences were also reported in another study, on T cells expressing NK-cell markers. According to that study: Source material for TCR beta repertoires consisted of sorted CD3+CD56+NKG2C+, CD3+CD56+NKG2C- and CD3+CD56-NKG2C+ T cells. CD8+ T cells in over five donors included dominant NKG2C+ clonotypes at 1.0-7.0%. In a few donors, dominant clonotypes made up 28.3-60.1% of CD3+CD56-NKG2C+ cells. The study did not resolve the HCMV specificity of expanded NKG2C+ T cell clones.

This TCR was recovered from a woman aged 18-30 years in good health. The chain links TRBV29-1 to TRBJ2-3; 7 positions agree with TRBD1. Sequencing was done on a sample of PBMCs. CDR3 protein: CSVERGRVDTQYF. As DNA, the CDR3 is TGCAGCGTTGAAAGGGGGCGAGTAGATACGCAGTATTTT.